The following is a TCR beta chain sequence with its context. TCRdb keeps only in-frame clones here, not all; method: immunoSEQ multiplex PCR. This sample has more than 25,000 clones, with roughly 80% found just once. The data originate from a study of OX40 agonist ivuxolimab in advanced cancers. This CDR3 has 16 amino acids. Germline V gene sequence: CDR1 SGHVS, CDR2 FQNEAQ. The V end lost 3 bases, the J end lost 4 bases, and 18 bases lay between the germline ends. Material: CD4+ or CD8+ T cells sorted from blood, obtained in a trial of the OX40 agonist ivuxolimab. This clonotype was obtained from an adult with an advanced solid tumor such as melanoma, head and neck, liver or kidney cancer. The chain has TRBV7-8 and TRBJ1-2; D unresolved. CDR3 nucleotide sequence: TGTGCCAGCAGCTTGTCCTTAATAACCTCTAGCTATGGCTACACCTTC. Its translation: CASSLSLITSSYGYTF.